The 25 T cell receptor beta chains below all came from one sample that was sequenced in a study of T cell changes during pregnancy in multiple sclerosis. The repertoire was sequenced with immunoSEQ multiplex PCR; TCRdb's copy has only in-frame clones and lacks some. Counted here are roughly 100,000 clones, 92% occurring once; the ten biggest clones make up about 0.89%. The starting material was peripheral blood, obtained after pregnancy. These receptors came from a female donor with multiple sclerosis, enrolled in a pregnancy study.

CDR3 in amino acids: CASSQAGGGGAETQYF. The CDR3 DNA follows: TGTGCCAGCAGCCAAGCCGGGGGGGGAGGGGCAGAGACCCAGTACTTC. This sequence joins TRBV4-2 and TRBJ2-5; 8 bases are shared with TRBD2. Looked up from germline, CDR1 is LGHNA and CDR2 is YNFKEQ. Trimming at V came to 1 base and at J to 4 bases, leaving 8 bases not matched to a gene. The CDR3 covers 16 residues.

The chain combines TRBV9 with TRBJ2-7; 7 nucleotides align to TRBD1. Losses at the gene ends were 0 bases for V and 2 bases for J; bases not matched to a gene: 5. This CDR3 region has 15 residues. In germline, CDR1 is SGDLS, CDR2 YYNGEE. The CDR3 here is CASSVDWDSTYEQYF. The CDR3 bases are TGTGCCAGCAGCGTAGATTGGGACAGCACCTACGAGCAGTACTTC.

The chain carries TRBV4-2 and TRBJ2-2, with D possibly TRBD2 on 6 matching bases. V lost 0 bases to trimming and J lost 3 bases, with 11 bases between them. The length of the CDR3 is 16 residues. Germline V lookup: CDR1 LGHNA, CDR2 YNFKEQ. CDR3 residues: CASSQEGTRDTGELFF. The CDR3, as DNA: TGTGCCAGCAGCCAAGAAGGGACTCGGGACACCGGGGAGCTGTTTTTT.

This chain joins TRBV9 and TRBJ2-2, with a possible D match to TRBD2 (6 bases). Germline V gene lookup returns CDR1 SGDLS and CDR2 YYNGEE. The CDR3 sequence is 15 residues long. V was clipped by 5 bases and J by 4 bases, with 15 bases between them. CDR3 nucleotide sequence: TGTGCCAGCAGACGCGGCGGAGGGTCCACCGGGGAGCTGTTTTTT. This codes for CASRRGGGSTGELFF.

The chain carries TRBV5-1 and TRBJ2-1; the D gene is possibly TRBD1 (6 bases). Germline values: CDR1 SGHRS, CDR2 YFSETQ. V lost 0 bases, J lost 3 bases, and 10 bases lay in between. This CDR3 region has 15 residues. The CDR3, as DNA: TGCGCCAGCAGCTTGGGTCAGGGGCGCTACAATGAGCAGTTCTTC. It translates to CASSLGQGRYNEQFF.

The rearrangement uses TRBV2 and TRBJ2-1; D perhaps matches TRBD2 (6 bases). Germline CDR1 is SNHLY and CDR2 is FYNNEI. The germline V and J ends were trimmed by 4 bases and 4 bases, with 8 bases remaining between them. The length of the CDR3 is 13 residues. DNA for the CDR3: TGTGCCAGCAGTGTGGGGAGGTACAATGAGCAGTTCTTC. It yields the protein CASSVGRYNEQFF.

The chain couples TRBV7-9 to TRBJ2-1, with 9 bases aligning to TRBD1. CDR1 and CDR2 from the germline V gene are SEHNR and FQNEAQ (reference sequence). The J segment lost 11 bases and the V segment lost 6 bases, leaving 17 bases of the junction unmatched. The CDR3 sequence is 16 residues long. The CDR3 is CASRSLSGTGNVKQFF. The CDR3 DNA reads TGTGCCAGCAGATCTCTTTCGGGGACAGGGAATGTGAAGCAGTTCTTC.

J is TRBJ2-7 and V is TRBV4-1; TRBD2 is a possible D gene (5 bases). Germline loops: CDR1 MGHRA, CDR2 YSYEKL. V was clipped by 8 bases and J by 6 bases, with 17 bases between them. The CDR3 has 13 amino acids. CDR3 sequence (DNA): TGCGCCAGCGGGCGGAGAGAGGGCGGCGAGCAGTACTTC. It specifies CASGRREGGEQYF.

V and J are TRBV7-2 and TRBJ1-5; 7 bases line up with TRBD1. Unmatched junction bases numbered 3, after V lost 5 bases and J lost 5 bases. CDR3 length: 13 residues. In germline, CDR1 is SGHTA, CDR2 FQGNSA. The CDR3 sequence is CASSPGTDQPQHF. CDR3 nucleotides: TGTGCCAGCAGCCCCGGGACAGATCAGCCCCAGCATTTT.

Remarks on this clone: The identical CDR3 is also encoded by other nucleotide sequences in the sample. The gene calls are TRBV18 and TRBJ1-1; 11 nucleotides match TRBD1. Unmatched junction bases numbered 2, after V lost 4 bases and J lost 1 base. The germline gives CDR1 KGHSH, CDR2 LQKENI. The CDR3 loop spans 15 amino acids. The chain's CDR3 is CASSLGTGGNTEAFF. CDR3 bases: TGTGCCAGCTCACTGGGGACAGGGGGGAACACTGAAGCTTTCTTT.

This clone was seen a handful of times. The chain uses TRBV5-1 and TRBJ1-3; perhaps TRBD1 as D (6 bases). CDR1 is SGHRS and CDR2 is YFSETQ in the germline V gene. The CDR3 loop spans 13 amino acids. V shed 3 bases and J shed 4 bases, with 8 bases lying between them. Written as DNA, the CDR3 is TGCGCCAGCAGCTCCGGGACAGGAAACACCATATATTTT. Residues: CASSSGTGNTIYF.

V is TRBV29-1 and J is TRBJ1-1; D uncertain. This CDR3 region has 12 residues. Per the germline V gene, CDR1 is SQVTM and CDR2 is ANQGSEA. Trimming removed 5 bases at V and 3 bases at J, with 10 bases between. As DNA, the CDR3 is TGCAGCGTTTTAAGGACTTACACTGAAGCTTTCTTT. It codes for CSVLRTYTEAFF.

CDR3 region: CASSLTVGSGNTIYF. The CDR3 DNA reads TGTGCCAGCAGTTTGACAGTGGGCTCTGGAAACACCATATATTTT. J is TRBJ1-3 and V is TRBV6-1; maybe TRBD1 (5 bases). The germline gives CDR1 MNHNS, CDR2 SASEGT. The CDR3 totals 15 residues. Trimming cost V 5 bases and J 0 bases, with 11 bases left between them.

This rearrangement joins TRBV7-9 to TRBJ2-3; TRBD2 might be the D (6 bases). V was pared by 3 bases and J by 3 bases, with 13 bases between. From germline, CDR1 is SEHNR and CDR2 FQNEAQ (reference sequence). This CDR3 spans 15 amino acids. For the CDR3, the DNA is TGTGCCAGCAGCTTTCTAGCGCTAGTAACAGATACGCAGTATTTT. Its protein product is CASSFLALVTDTQYF.

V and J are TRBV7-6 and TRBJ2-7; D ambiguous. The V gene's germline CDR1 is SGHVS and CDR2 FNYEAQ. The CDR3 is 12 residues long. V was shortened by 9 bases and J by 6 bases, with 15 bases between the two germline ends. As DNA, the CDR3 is TGTGCCAGGGCAGTAGAGGAAAGCGAGCAGTACTTC. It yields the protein CARAVEESEQYF. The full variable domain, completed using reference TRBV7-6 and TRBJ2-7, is GAGVSQSPRYKVTKRGQDVALRCDPISGHVSLYWYRQALGQGPEFLTYFNYEAQQDKSGLPNDRFSAERPEGSISTLTIQRTEQRDSAMYRCARAVEESEQYFGPGTRLTVT.

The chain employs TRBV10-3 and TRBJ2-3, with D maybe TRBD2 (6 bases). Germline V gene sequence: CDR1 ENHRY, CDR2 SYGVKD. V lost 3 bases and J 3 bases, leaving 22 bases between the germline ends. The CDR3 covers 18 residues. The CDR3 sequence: CAISESTIGQAGTDTQYF. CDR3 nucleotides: TGTGCCATCAGTGAATCCACCATCGGCCAAGCGGGTACAGATACGCAGTATTTT.

This CDR3 reads CASSLGGSWDTQYF. Written as DNA, the CDR3 is TGTGCCAGCAGCTTAGGAGGGTCTTGGGATACGCAGTATTTT. The chain carries TRBV11-3 and TRBJ2-3, with D perhaps TRBD2 (5 bases). The CDR3 covers 14 residues. V lost 1 base, J lost 6 bases, and 11 bases lay in between. The germline V gene has CDR1 SGHNT and CDR2 YENEEA.

Here the CDR3 DNA reads TGTGCCAGCAGCTTAGGTAGGACGGGAGGAGCTGAAGCTTTCTTT. Residues: CASSLGRTGGAEAFF. This chain uses TRBV7-6 with TRBJ1-1; D is uncertain. This CDR3 is built from 15 residues. Germline assignment: CDR1 SGHVS and CDR2 FNYEAQ. The V end was cut by 1 base, the J end by 6 bases, with 15 bases between.

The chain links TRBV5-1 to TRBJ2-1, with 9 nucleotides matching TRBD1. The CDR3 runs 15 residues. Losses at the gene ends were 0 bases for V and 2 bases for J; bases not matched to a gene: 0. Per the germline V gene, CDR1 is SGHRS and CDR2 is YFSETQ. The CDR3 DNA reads TGCGCCAGCAGCTTGGACAGGGGGCCCTACAATGAGCAGTTCTTC. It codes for CASSLDRGPYNEQFF. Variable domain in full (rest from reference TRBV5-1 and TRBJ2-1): KAGVTQTPRYLIKTRGQQVTLSCSPISGHRSVSWYQQTPGQGLQFLFEYFSETQRNKGNFPGRFSGRQFSNSRSEMNVSTLELGDSALYLCASSLDRGPYNEQFFGPGTRLTVL.

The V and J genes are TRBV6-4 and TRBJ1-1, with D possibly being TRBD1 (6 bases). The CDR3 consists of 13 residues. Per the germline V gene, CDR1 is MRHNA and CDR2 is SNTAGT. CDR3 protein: CARPGHLGTEAFF. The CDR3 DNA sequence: TGTGCGCGGCCGGGACACCTAGGGACTGAAGCTTTCTTT.

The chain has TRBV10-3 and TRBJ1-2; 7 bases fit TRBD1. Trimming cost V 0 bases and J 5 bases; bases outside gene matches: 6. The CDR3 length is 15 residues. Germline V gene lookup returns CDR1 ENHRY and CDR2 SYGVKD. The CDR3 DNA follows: TGTGCCATCAGTGAGTCGAGGGCAGGGGGATATGGCTACACCTTC. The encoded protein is CAISESRAGGYGYTF.

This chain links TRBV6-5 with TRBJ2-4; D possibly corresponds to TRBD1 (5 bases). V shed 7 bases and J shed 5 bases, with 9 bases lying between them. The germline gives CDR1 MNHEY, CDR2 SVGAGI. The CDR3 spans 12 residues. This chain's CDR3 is CASTDSQNIQYF. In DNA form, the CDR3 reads TGTGCCAGCACAGACAGCCAAAACATTCAGTACTTC.

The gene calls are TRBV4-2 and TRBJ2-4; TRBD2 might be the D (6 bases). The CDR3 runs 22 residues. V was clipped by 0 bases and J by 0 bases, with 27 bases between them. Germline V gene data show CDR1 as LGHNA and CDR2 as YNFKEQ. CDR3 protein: CASSQDLGTYRIGDLAKNIQYF. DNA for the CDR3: TGTGCCAGCAGCCAAGATTTGGGGACGTATCGCATTGGGGACTTAGCCAAAAACATTCAGTACTTC.

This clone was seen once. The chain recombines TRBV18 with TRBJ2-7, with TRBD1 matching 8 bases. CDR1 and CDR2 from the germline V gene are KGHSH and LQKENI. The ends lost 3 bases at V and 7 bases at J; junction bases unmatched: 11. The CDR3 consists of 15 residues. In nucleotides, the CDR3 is TGTGCCAGCTCACCTTCGACAGGGGAAGGGGGAGAGCAGTACTTC. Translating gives CASSPSTGEGGEQYF.

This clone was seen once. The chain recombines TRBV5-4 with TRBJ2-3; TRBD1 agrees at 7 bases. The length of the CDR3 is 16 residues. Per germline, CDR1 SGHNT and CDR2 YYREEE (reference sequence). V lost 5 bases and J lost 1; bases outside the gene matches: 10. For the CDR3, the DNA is TGTGCCAGCAGGACAACAGGGGCATGGGGCACAGATACGCAGTATTTT. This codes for CASRTTGAWGTDTQYF.